The T cell receptor beta chain described here comes from a study of blood T cell repertoires in COVID-19. V lost 3 bases, J lost 8 bases, and 16 bases lay in between. The CDR3 has 15 amino acids. Per the germline V gene, CDR1 is MDHEN and CDR2 is SYDVKM. In the original workflow: Cell counts per sample came from amplifying reference gene primers. Clones were sequenced by immunoSEQ multiplex PCR, and TCRdb holds only the in-frame ones, with some missing. Clone size and V and J calls were adopted from that table, with D and trimming inferred from the DNA. The sample carries fewer than 150,000 clones, 85% recorded once.

The material sequenced was peripheral blood. J is TRBJ1-4 and V is TRBV28; TRBD1 is a possible D gene (5 bases). This TCR came from a human donor in a cohort sampled during active COVID-19. CDR3 in amino acids: CASSFRAGRREKLFF. In nucleotides, the CDR3 is TGTGCCAGCAGTTTTCGCGCAGGGCGGCGGGAAAAACTGTTTTTT.